The 6 T cell receptor delta chains below all came from one sample that was sequenced in a study of γδ T cells in repeated Plasmodium falciparum infection. With CATT, TCRdb re-called clones from the multiplex PCR reads. The sample contains 50,000 to 65,000 delta-chain clones, around 1.8% of which appear only once. Vgamma9/Vdelta2+ and Vdelta2-negative gammadelta T cells were flow-sorted from PBMC for bulk sequencing. What was sequenced was gamma-delta T cells from blood. Every receptor here comes from a pool of human donors (malaria-infected and uninfected, not separated).

Comments on this clone: Sequence at one end of the junction differs from germline and may be a read error. The chain uses TRDV1 and TRDJ1; D ambiguous. The J gene is absent in TCRdb and was assigned here via DNA matching to germline. Germline CDR1 and CDR2: TSWWSYY and QGS. The CDR3 totals 18 residues. The CDR3 spells CSLGGVGRALNRVGKLIF. DNA of the CDR3: TGTTCTCTTGGAGGAGTTGGGCGTGCATTAAACAGAGTGGGAAAACTCATCTTT.

This clone was seen many times. The protein TCRdb gives is from a much larger clone and does not agree with this DNA's translation at residue 5, likely a read error; the protein shown here comes from the DNA. The genes are TRDV1 and TRDJ1, with TRDD3 identical over 10 bases. The CDR3 consists of 25 residues. Trimming took 5 bases from V and 0 from J; bases not matched to a gene: 33. Germline V CDR1 and CDR2: TSWWSYY, QGS. The CDR3 DNA reads as TGTGCTCTTGGGTCTCAAGGCCTTTCACCTTTTTTCTGGGGGATAACATCTGGATACACCGATAAACTCATCTTT. This sequence encodes CALGSQGLSPFFWGITSGYTDKLIF.

As to this clone: The protein given by TCRdb reflects a much larger clone and differs at residue 3 from this DNA's translation, likely from a read error; the protein shown is the DNA's translation. The chain couples TRDV2 to TRDJ1; 11 positions agree with TRDD3. The J gene is absent in TCRdb and was assigned here via DNA matching to germline. This CDR3 contains 17 residues. Germline V CDR1 and CDR2: GEAIGNYY, EKD. The CDR3 is CARDTHWGIRTTDKLIF. CDR3 coding DNA: TGTGCCCGTGACACACATTGGGGGATACGTACCACCGATAAACTCATCTTT.

There are a few counts of this clone. A far larger clone is just one base off, so this is likely a read error. Different DNA sequences within this sample yield the same CDR3. TRDV3 is the V gene, and the J gene was not called; the D call in the table, TRDD3, was not verified against the DNA. Germline V gene lookup returns CDR1 TVYSNPD and CDR2 GDNSRS (reference sequence). The CDR3 is made up of 28 amino acids. CDR3 DNA: TGTGCCTTTGGTGGTTCCTCCCCGCTGGGGGATACGGGGAGCGCATGTTTACGGATAGCTACGTACACCGATAAACTTATCTTT. It encodes CAFGGSSPLGDTGSACLRIATYTDKLIF.

This clone was picked up a small number of times. The mismatch at residue 16 between this DNA's translation and the TCRdb protein of a much larger clone likely reflects a read error; the protein shown is translated from the DNA. The chain recombines TRDV1 with TRDJ3; the D gene is possibly TRDD2 (7 bases). The CDR3 is 25 residues long. Germline V lookup: CDR1 TSWWSYY, CDR2 QGS. V was pared by 5 bases and J by 1 base, with 36 bases between. CDR3 bases: TGTGCTCTTGGGATCGAACGTGGGGACTTCCTAATAAGTACTGGGAATTCCTGGGACACCCGACAGATGTTTTTC. The encoded protein is CALGIERGDFLISTGNSWDTRQMFF.

The chain joins TRDV2 to TRDJ2, with 11 bases that match TRDD3. The J gene is not listed in TCRdb, so it was assigned here from a DNA match to germline. CDR1 is GEAIGNYY and CDR2 is EKD in the germline V gene. CDR3 length: 19 amino acids. J lost 5 bases, V lost 0 bases, and 13 bases had no gene match. In DNA form, the CDR3 reads TGTGCCTGTGACACCGCGGAGAAGGTGGGGGATACGCGAACAGCACAACTCTTCTTT. As protein: CACDTAEKVGDTRTAQLFF.